This T cell receptor (beta chain) emerged from a study of CD8 T cells in ankylosing spondylitis. It was by quantitative 5'-RACE with molecular barcodes that TCR beta libraries were made. Via MiXCR, TCRdb re-called the 5' RACE reads, giving one row per CDR3 protein. Among approximately 220,000 distinct CDR3 sequences, about 18% were seen once, and the ten largest hold about 42%. This clonotype was counted many times. Its antigen is currently unknown. Germline V CDR1 and CDR2: WSHSY, SAAADI. This CDR3 is built from 15 residues. Trimming took 3 bases from V and 0 from J, leaving 9 bases between them. Study-wide findings and caveats: Typical of ankylosing spondylitis blood, it appeared, was a TCR beta motif of about eight highly homologous variants. CD8+ cells made up the disease-linked clones, which were relatively rare in peripheral blood. The authors reported significant enrichment of disease-linked clones in matched ankylosing spondylitis synovial fluid. Earlier studies detected some motif variants in reactive arthritis synovial fluid and blood.

This TCR was recovered from a male donor with ankylosing spondylitis. Sequencing was carried out using blood, either unsorted or a sorted T cell fraction (not recorded which). The chain is built from TRBV10-2 and TRBJ2-1; D is ambiguous. The CDR3 spells CASSESWSSYNEQFF. CDR3 nucleotides: TGCGCCAGCAGTGAATCATGGAGCTCCTACAATGAGCAGTTCTTC.